This TCR beta chain was found in a study of blood T cell repertoires in COVID-19. Some clones are missing from TCRdb's copy, which holds only in-frame ones; the method was immunoSEQ multiplex PCR. This table holds 300,000 or so clones, around 90% found once. The CDR3 runs 18 residues. Per the germline V gene, CDR1 is KGHSH and CDR2 is LQKENI. Between the trimmed V and J ends, which lost 2 bases and 2 bases, there was a span of 21 bases. Sequencing was done on a sample of PBMCs or T cells enriched from blood (not recorded which). The sequence was collected from a woman aged 25 to 39 who had recovered from COVID-19. The rearrangement joins TRBV18 to TRBJ2-5; D perhaps matches TRBD2 (6 bases). CDR3 sequence (DNA): TGTGCCAGCTCACCATTCACCGCTCCGGGAGCAACACAAGAGACCCAGTACTTC. It translates to CASSPFTAPGATQETQYF. Full variable domain (missing parts from reference TRBV18 and TRBJ2-5): NAGVMQNPRHLVRRRGQEARLRCSPMKGHSHVYWYRQLPEEGLKFMVYLQKENIIDESGMPKERFSAEFPKEGPSILRIQQVVRGDSAAYFCASSPFTAPGATQETQYFGPGTRLLVL.